These 23 T cell receptor beta chains originate from one sample sequenced in a study of cytomegalovirus exposure and HLA in healthy donors. Primers included in the PCR were 60 Vbeta and 13 Jbeta primers. Libraries were prepared by immunoSEQ multiplex PCR; TCRdb keeps only in-frame clonotypes and omits some of them. The sample yields about 200,000 clones, 75% to 85% seen once. The sequenced sample was PBMCs. These receptors originate from a woman between 35 and 50 years old in good health and CMV-seronegative.

The chain employs TRBV9 and TRBJ2-3; 9 positions agree with TRBD2. V dropped 2 bases and J dropped 2; count of bases not matched to a gene: 3. The CDR3 extends over 15 amino acids. Germline V lookup: CDR1 SGDLS, CDR2 YYNGEE. CDR3 in DNA: TGTGCCAGCAGCGTTAGCGGGGGTTTCACAGATACGCAGTATTTT. Its translation is CASSVSGGFTDTQYF.

This sequence joins TRBV6-1 and TRBJ1-5, with D hard to call. Germline V gene data show CDR1 as MNHNS and CDR2 as SASEGT. The V end was cut by 7 bases, the J end by 5 bases, with 15 bases between. This CDR3 is 14 amino acids long. CDR3 sequence reads: CASTVVQRDQPQHF. CDR3 DNA sequence: TGTGCCAGCACAGTAGTACAGAGGGATCAGCCCCAGCATTTT.

The V gene is TRBV5-4, the J gene TRBJ2-1; D not resolved. The CDR3 consists of 12 residues. V was cut by 3 bases and J by 6 bases, with 7 bases left in between. In germline, CDR1 is SGHNT, CDR2 YYREEE (reference sequence). The CDR3 nucleotides are TGTGCCAGCAGCTATGATAGCAATGAGCAGTTCTTC. This gives the protein CASSYDSNEQFF.

The genes are TRBV20-1 and TRBJ2-1; D is uncertain. In germline, CDR1 is DFQATT, CDR2 SNEGSKA (reference sequence). The CDR3 runs to 11 residues. Trimming cost V 3 bases and J 3 bases, with 3 bases left between them. CDR3 sequence: CSASGYNEQFF. The CDR3 coding sequence is TGCAGTGCTAGCGGCTACAATGAGCAGTTCTTC.

The chain joins TRBV4-2 to TRBJ1-2, with 9 bases identical to TRBD1. Germline CDR1 LGHNA, CDR2 YNFKEQ. The CDR3 extends over 15 amino acids. V lost 0 bases to trimming and J lost 6 bases; unmatched junction nucleotides: 5. The CDR3 protein is CASSQETGGFDGYTF. Here the CDR3 DNA reads TGTGCCAGCAGCCAAGAAACAGGGGGCTTCGATGGCTACACCTTC.

In this sample, this clone turned up once. The rearrangement uses TRBV6-1 and TRBJ2-3; a possible D gene is TRBD2 (6 bases). The CDR3 has 14 residues. Germline V gene data show CDR1 as MNHNS and CDR2 as SASEGT. The V gene lost 4 bases and the J gene lost 6 bases, with 14 bases spanning the gap. CDR3 bases: TGTGCCAGCAGTGCCGGACGGAGGGTCGATACGCAGTATTTT. It encodes CASSAGRRVDTQYF.

This sequence joins TRBV27 and TRBJ2-2, with 7 bases matching TRBD2. There are 15 residues in the CDR3. V shed 2 bases and J 4 bases; nucleotides not matched to a gene: 4. Germline V gene sequence: CDR1 MNHEY, CDR2 SMNVEV (reference sequence). CDR3 loop: CASSLRRESTGELFF. The CDR3 nucleotides are TGTGCCAGCAGTTTAAGGCGGGAGAGCACCGGGGAGCTGTTTTTT.

This sequence joins TRBV6-5 and TRBJ1-2; D is perhaps TRBD1 (5 bases). The CDR3 covers 12 residues. Germline loops: CDR1 MNHEY, CDR2 SVGAGI. With 11 bases removed from V and 5 bases from J, the gap between germline ends came to 15 bases. The CDR3 reads CAGFDSIYGYTF. DNA for the CDR3: TGTGCCGGATTCGACAGCATTTATGGCTACACCTTC.

V gene TRBV30 combines with J gene TRBJ2-1; TRBD2 aligns across 9 bases. From germline, CDR1 is GTSNPN and CDR2 SVGIG (reference sequence). The CDR3 is made up of 16 amino acids. V shed 2 bases, J shed 2 bases, and the junction held 7 bases outside the gene matches. The CDR3 nucleotides are TGTGCCTGGAGTTCCCTTAGCGGGAGCGCCTACAATGAGCAGTTCTTC. Residues: CAWSSLSGSAYNEQFF. Filled out from reference TRBV30 and TRBJ2-1, the complete variable domain reads SQTIHQWPATLVQPVGSPLSLECTVEGTSNPNLYWYRQAAGRGLQLLFYSVGIGQISSEVPQNLSASRPQDRQFILSSKKLLLSDSGFYLCAWSSLSGSAYNEQFFGPGTRLTVL.

In its sample, this clone was seen once. The rearrangement links TRBV15 to TRBJ2-4; D might be TRBD2 (6 bases). The CDR3 loop spans 15 amino acids. V dropped 1 base and J dropped 5 bases, with 12 bases sitting between them. CDR1 is LNHNV and CDR2 is YYDKDF in the germline V gene (reference sequence). The CDR3 coding sequence is TGTGCCACCAGCAGAGTACGGGGGTTCGAAAACATTCAGTACTTC. Its protein is CATSRVRGFENIQYF.

The genes are TRBV7-9 and TRBJ2-7, with TRBD1 identical over 7 bases. V lost 6 bases to trimming and J lost 3 bases; unmatched junction nucleotides: 8. Germline V lookup: CDR1 SEHNR, CDR2 FQNEAQ (reference sequence). This CDR3 is 14 amino acids long. CDR3 protein: CASRPTRDSYEQYF. CDR3 coding DNA: TGTGCCAGCAGGCCGACCAGGGACAGCTACGAGCAGTACTTC.

The table lists this clone with a few counts. The chain uses TRBV15 and TRBJ1-2, with D uncertain. The germline V gene has CDR1 LNHNV and CDR2 YYDKDF (reference sequence). The length of the CDR3 is 16 residues. V lost 8 bases to trimming and J lost 2 bases, with 21 bases between them. The CDR3 loop reads CATLVDGGQRNYGYTF. The CDR3 coding sequence is TGTGCCACCCTTGTTGACGGCGGGCAGCGCAACTATGGCTACACCTTC. The variable domain in full, with the rest retrieved from reference TRBV15 and TRBJ1-2, is DAMVIQNPRYQVTQFGKPVTLSCSQTLNHNVMYWYQQKSSQAPKLLFHYYDKDFNNEADTPDNFQSRRPNTSFCFLDIRSPGLGDTAMYLCATLVDGGQRNYGYTFGSGTRLTVV.

This clone was counted a single time. The chain employs TRBV6-1 and TRBJ2-3; D is possibly TRBD1 (5 bases). Germline CDR1 is MNHNS and CDR2 is SASEGT. The CDR3 totals 13 residues. The ends were cut back, 6 bases at V and 1 base at J, with 8 bases in the middle. CDR3 nucleotides: TGTGCCAGCAGAGGACAAGGCACAGATACGCAGTATTTT. This codes for CASRGQGTDTQYF.

The chain links TRBV6-5 to TRBJ1-2; D unresolved. V was cut by 3 bases and J by 4 bases, with 9 bases left in between. This CDR3 contains 13 residues. Germline V lookup: CDR1 MNHEY, CDR2 SVGAGI. The CDR3 nucleotides are TGTGCCAGCAGTTATAATTCCGTCTATGGCTACACCTTC. Amino acid sequence: CASSYNSVYGYTF.

V is TRBV27 and J is TRBJ1-1; D is undetermined. The ends were cut back, 8 bases at V and 1 base at J, with 11 bases in the middle. The CDR3 covers 13 residues. Germline V gene lookup returns CDR1 MNHEY and CDR2 SMNVEV (reference sequence). CDR3 sequence (DNA): TGTGCCAGCCCCCTACTTAGGAACACTGAAGCTTTCTTT. Translating it yields CASPLLRNTEAFF.

This clone was found a few times. The chain joins TRBV5-6 to TRBJ2-5; D is possibly TRBD2 (5 bases). The germline V gene has CDR1 SGHDT and CDR2 YYEEEE. There are 12 residues in the CDR3. V lost 4 bases and J 3 bases, leaving 7 bases between the germline ends. The CDR3 loop is CASSLREETQYF. DNA for the CDR3: TGTGCCAGCAGCCTGAGGGAAGAGACCCAGTACTTC. Combining the CDR3 with reference TRBV5-6 and TRBJ2-5 gives the whole variable domain DAGVTQSPTHLIKTRGQQVTLRCSPKSGHDTVSWYQQALGQGPQFIFQYYEEEERQRGNFPDRFSGHQFPNYSSELNVNALLLGDSALYLCASSLREETQYFGPGTRLLVL.

This chain uses TRBV27 with TRBJ1-5, with TRBD1 as a possible D gene (5 bases). The V gene's germline CDR1 is MNHEY and CDR2 SMNVEV (reference sequence). The CDR3 has 16 residues. Between the trimmed V and J ends, which lost 2 bases and 0 bases, there was a span of 11 bases. The chain's CDR3 is CASSLTAGLSNQPQHF. CDR3 nucleotide sequence: TGTGCCAGCAGTTTAACGGCAGGGCTTAGCAATCAGCCCCAGCATTTT.

This chain uses TRBV6-5 with TRBJ2-3; D call uncertain. Germline values: CDR1 MNHEY, CDR2 SVGAGI. The CDR3 extends over 13 amino acids. V lost 2 bases to trimming and J lost 5 bases, with 8 bases between them. The CDR3: CASSYTVVDTQYF. DNA of the CDR3: TGTGCCAGCAGTTACACGGTGGTAGATACGCAGTATTTT.

Turning to this clone: The same CDR3 arises from other DNA sequences in this sample as well. This chain connects TRBV5-1 to TRBJ1-1; 7 bases align to TRBD1. The V gene's germline CDR1 is SGHRS and CDR2 YFSETQ. The J segment lost 0 bases and the V segment lost 2 bases, leaving 4 bases of the junction unmatched. The CDR3 is made up of 15 amino acids. The CDR3 coding sequence is TGCGCCAGCAGCTTAGTAGGGGGCTTGAACACTGAAGCTTTCTTT. Amino acids: CASSLVGGLNTEAFF.

There are a few counts of this clone. V and J are TRBV19 and TRBJ1-5; D uncertain. Trimming pared 7 bases from V and 5 bases from J, leaving 15 bases between. Germline V gene lookup returns CDR1 LNHDA and CDR2 SQIVND (reference sequence). This CDR3 comprises 14 residues. This CDR3 is CASTAQITHQPQHF. In DNA form, the CDR3 reads TGTGCCAGTACCGCACAGATAACTCATCAGCCCCAGCATTTT. Filled out from reference TRBV19 and TRBJ1-5, the complete variable domain reads DGGITQSPKYLFRKEGQNVTLSCEQNLNHDAMYWYRQDPGQGLRLIYYSQIVNDFQKGDIAEGYSVSREKKESFPLTVTSAQKNPTAFYLCASTAQITHQPQHFGDGTRLSIL.

The chain employs TRBV7-9 and TRBJ2-2; D is unclear. This CDR3 comprises 14 residues. The V end lost 1 base, the J end lost 4 bases, and 7 bases lay between the germline ends. The germline V gene encodes CDR1 SEHNR and CDR2 FQNEAQ (reference sequence). The CDR3 DNA reads TGTGCCAGCAGCTTAGGGCTCATCACCGGGGAGCTGTTTTTT. Translated: CASSLGLITGELFF.

The CDR3 here is CASTTFGKGGDYEQYF. The CDR3 nucleotides read TGTGCCAGCACCACCTTTGGAAAGGGGGGGGACTACGAGCAGTACTTC. The chain employs TRBV27 and TRBJ2-7, with D tentatively TRBD2 (7 bases). The V gene lost 7 bases and the J gene lost 3 bases, with 22 bases spanning the gap. Germline V lookup: CDR1 MNHEY, CDR2 SMNVEV (reference sequence). The CDR3 is made up of 16 amino acids.

Only one count was recorded for this clone. CDR3 amino acids: CASTPQLLGHEQYF. The CDR3 nucleotides are TGTGCCAGCACCCCACAGCTTTTGGGGCACGAGCAGTACTTC. V is TRBV6-5 and J is TRBJ2-7; TRBD1 might be the D (5 bases). The CDR3 spans 14 residues. Germline CDR1 is MNHEY and CDR2 is SVGAGI. V gave up 7 bases and J gave up 5 bases, with 18 bases separating them.